Shown below are 20 T cell receptor beta chains from a single sample sequenced in a study of breast tumors, draining lymph nodes, adjacent tissues. Using its own MiXCR run on the multiplex PCR reads, TCRdb lists one record per CDR3 protein. Of approximately 280,000 distinct CDR3 sequences in the sample, 30% to 35% are singletons; the top ten hold 0.85% to 1.2%. Samples came from axillary lymph nodes draining the breast cancer. The sequenced material came from axillary lymph node tissue. These TCRs come from a female donor with breast cancer. Some clones in this sample may be carry-over from other donors' samples.

Points on this clonotype: A single base separates this from a much larger clone, so it may be a read error. The V call is TRBV11-2, the J call TRBJ2-6; D is possibly TRBD2 (6 bases). The CDR3 runs to 17 residues. Per germline, CDR1 SGHAT and CDR2 FQNNGV. This CDR3 is CACSLVGRSSGANVLTF. In nucleotides, the CDR3 is TGTGCCTGCAGCTTAGTCGGGAGAAGCTCTGGGGCCAACGTCCTGACTTTC.

This clonotype was counted a few times. The rearrangement links TRBV27 to TRBJ2-1; perhaps TRBD1 as D (6 bases). Trimming shortened V by 7 bases and J by 7 bases, and 17 bases separated the two germline ends. CDR1 and CDR2 (germline): MNHEY, SMNVEV (reference sequence). This CDR3 has 14 residues. CDR3 residues: CASTRDISRNEQFF. In DNA, the CDR3 is TGTGCCAGCACGAGGGACATCAGTAGGAATGAGCAGTTCTTC.

This clonotype was observed many times. The chain couples TRBV2 to TRBJ2-7, with 8 bases identical to TRBD2. Germline CDR1 is SNHLY and CDR2 is FYNNEI. V lost 6 bases and J lost 3; bases outside the gene matches: 7. This CDR3 comprises 14 residues. CDR3 sequence: CASRLSGGSYEQYF. The CDR3 DNA reads TGTGCCAGCAGACTCAGCGGGGGCAGCTACGAGCAGTACTTC.

This clonotype was observed many times. This chain uses TRBV7-2 with TRBJ2-3; 12 positions match TRBD2. The CDR3 has 18 amino acids. In germline, CDR1 is SGHTA, CDR2 FQGNSA. The J segment lost 3 bases and the V segment lost 2 bases, leaving 9 bases of the junction unmatched. CDR3 DNA: TGTGCCAGCAGCTTAAGGCGGCCGACTAGCGGGAGTACAGATACGCAGTATTTT. Translation: CASSLRRPTSGSTDTQYF.

This clonotype was seen ten or more times. The genes are TRBV5-4 and TRBJ2-7, with a tentative D call TRBD1 (5 bases). The CDR3 loop spans 15 amino acids. Deletions cut 4 bases from V and 4 bases from J, with 18 bases between. Germline V lookup: CDR1 SGHNT, CDR2 YYREEE (reference sequence). CDR3 nucleotides: TGTGCCAGCAGCCTCGACAGTACCCCCCGGTACGAGCAGTACTTC. Encoded protein: CASSLDSTPRYEQYF.

Of note for this clonotype: The conserved phenylalanine or tryptophan normally closing the CDR3 is absent here, so this likely arose from a read error. The rearrangement joins TRBV4-1 to TRBJ1-5; no clear D. Deletions cut 1 base from V and 7 bases from J, with 17 bases between. The CDR3 totals 16 residues. Germline V gene lookup returns CDR1 MGHRA and CDR2 YSYEKL. CDR3 coding DNA: TGCGCCAGCAGCCAAGTGTTTACGGAGTTGGGACAGCCCCAGCATCTT. Its translation: CASSQVFTELGQPQHL.

Ten or more counts support this clonotype. The chain joins TRBV19 to TRBJ2-2; D perhaps matches TRBD2 (5 bases). Germline loops: CDR1 LNHDA, CDR2 SQIVND (reference sequence). Trimming took off 10 bases at V and 4 bases at J, with 19 bases between the two ends. The CDR3 contains 15 residues. The CDR3 DNA follows: TGTGCCACCCGGACTGGGCCCACCTCCACCGGGGAGCTGTTTTTT. This encodes CATRTGPTSTGELFF. The full variable domain, completed using reference TRBV19 and TRBJ2-2, is DGGITQSPKYLFRKEGQNVTLSCEQNLNHDAMYWYRQDPGQGLRLIYYSQIVNDFQKGDIAEGYSVSREKKESFPLTVTSAQKNPTAFYLCATRTGPTSTGELFFGEGSRLTVL.

This clonotype occurred many times. The chain links TRBV11-3 to TRBJ2-1, with D possibly TRBD1 on 6 matching bases. Deletions cut 4 bases from V and 9 bases from J, with 16 bases between. CDR1 and CDR2 from the germline V gene are SGHNT and YENEEA. The CDR3 consists of 14 residues. The CDR3 coding sequence is TGTGCCAGCAGCTCAGGACAGTACCAGGGTGAGCAGTTCTTC. It codes for CASSSGQYQGEQFF. Based on the CDR3 plus reference TRBV11-3 and TRBJ2-1, the full variable domain is EAGVVQSPRYKIIEKKQPVAFWCNPISGHNTLYWYLQNLGQGPELLIRYENEEAVDDSQLPKDRFSAERLKGVDSTLKIQPAELGDSAVYLCASSSGQYQGEQFFGPGTRLTVL.

Concerning this clonotype: This may stem from a read error, because a much larger clone lies one nucleotide away. V is TRBV20-1 and J is TRBJ2-5, with TRBD2 matching 7 bases. Germline V gene sequence: CDR1 DFQATT, CDR2 SNEGSKA (reference sequence). The CDR3 runs to 14 residues. Here the CDR3 DNA reads TGCAGTGCCCCAGTGAGCGGGAACCAAGCGACCCAGTACTTC. Protein: CSAPVSGNQATQYF.

The rearrangement uses TRBV20-1 and TRBJ2-3, with TRBD2 matching over 7 bases. CDR3 length equals 14 residues. The J segment lost 0 bases and the V segment lost 4 bases, leaving 4 bases of the junction unmatched. Per germline, CDR1 DFQATT and CDR2 SNEGSKA (reference sequence). For the CDR3, the DNA is TGCAGTGCTACTTCAGCGGGAAGCACAGATACGCAGTATTTT. It yields the protein CSATSAGSTDTQYF.

This clonotype was found a few times. J is TRBJ2-3 and V is TRBV6-5; 8 bases agree with TRBD2. The CDR3 is 17 amino acids. The J segment lost 6 bases and the V segment lost 0 bases, leaving 11 bases of the junction unmatched. Germline V gene sequence: CDR1 MNHEY, CDR2 SVGAGI. Here the CDR3 reads CASSYSKMSGSGDTQYF. Written as DNA, the CDR3 is TGTGCCAGCAGTTACTCGAAAATGAGCGGGAGCGGCGATACGCAGTATTTT.

In its sample, this clonotype was seen a few times. V usage is TRBV6-6 and J usage is TRBJ2-1, with 7 bases aligning to TRBD1. This CDR3 is built from 16 residues. With V trimmed by 0 bases and J by 2 bases, 4 bases remained unmatched. Germline values: CDR1 MNHNY, CDR2 SVGAGI (reference sequence). CDR3 amino acids: CASSYSTGHPYNEQFF. In DNA form, the CDR3 reads TGTGCCAGCAGTTACTCGACAGGGCACCCCTACAATGAGCAGTTCTTC.

The V and J genes are TRBV15 and TRBJ1-1; 7 nucleotides agree with TRBD1. This CDR3 is built from 15 residues. The V gene end was trimmed by 1 base and the J gene end by 0 bases; junction bases not matched to a gene: 2. Germline CDR1 LNHNV, CDR2 YYDKDF (reference sequence). The CDR3 here is CATSRVTGVNTEAFF. CDR3 DNA: TGTGCCACCAGCAGAGTTACAGGGGTGAACACTGAAGCTTTCTTT.

The chain joins TRBV28 to TRBJ1-4; 8 nucleotides align to TRBD1. V lost 5 bases and J lost 6; bases outside the gene matches: 11. CDR3 length equals 16 residues. Germline V lookup: CDR1 MDHEN, CDR2 SYDVKM. DNA of the CDR3: TGTGCCAGCAGTGGCGGGTCAGGGGGCTCGTATGAAAAACTGTTTTTT. Residues: CASSGGSGGSYEKLFF.

This clonotype was found many times. The chain is built from TRBV11-2 and TRBJ1-2, with TRBD1 matching 7 bases. The CDR3 loop spans 14 amino acids. V was clipped by 4 bases and J by 8 bases; unmatched bases: 10. Germline CDR1 reads SGHAT; CDR2 reads FQNNGV. CDR3 DNA sequence: TGTGCCAGCAGCTCACTCAAGGGGGCGCGCGGCTACACCTTC. Translated: CASSSLKGARGYTF. Complete variable domain (other parts from reference TRBV11-2 and TRBJ1-2): EAGVAQSPRYKIIEKRQSVAFWCNPISGHATLYWYQQILGQGPKLLIQFQNNGVVDDSQLPKDRFSAERLKGVDSTLKIQPAKLEDSAVYLCASSSLKGARGYTFGSGTRLTVV.

This clonotype was recorded many times. The rearrangement uses TRBV7-9 and TRBJ1-6; 11 nucleotides line up with TRBD1. The CDR3 has 19 amino acids. After removal of 5 bases from V and 14 bases from J, the junction contained 23 bases not matched to a gene. Germline V CDR1 and CDR2: SEHNR, FQNEAQ (reference sequence). The CDR3 region is CASSRPGQGVAGTFRALHF. The CDR3 DNA reads as TGTGCCAGCAGCCGACCGGGACAGGGGGTAGCTGGGACGTTCAGGGCCCTCCACTTT.

With regard to this clonotype: The junction differs from germline at one of its ends, possibly a read error. The V and J genes are TRBV5-1 and TRBJ2-1, with a tentative D call TRBD2 (6 bases). This CDR3 comprises 15 residues. CDR1 and CDR2 (germline): SGHRS, YFSETQ. CDR3 in DNA: TGTGCCAGCACCGAAGGGGCTAGCGACTACAATGAGCAGTCCTTC. Protein sequence: CASTEGASDYNEQSF.

A word on this clonotype: Given a much more abundant clone one base away, this may be a read error. The chain employs TRBV30 and TRBJ1-2, with D unclear. Germline assignment: CDR1 GTSNPN and CDR2 SVGIG (reference sequence). V was clipped by 0 bases and J by 4 bases, with 6 bases between them. The CDR3 spans 12 residues. CDR3 nucleotide sequence: TGTGCCTGGAGTGTACATAGCTATGGCTACACCTTC. Protein product: CAWSVHSYGYTF.

Many counts were recorded for this clonotype. This sequence joins TRBV5-6 and TRBJ1-5; possibly TRBD1 for D (6 bases). V dropped 4 bases and J dropped 9 bases, with 14 bases sitting between them. This CDR3 is built from 13 residues. The germline V gene encodes CDR1 SGHDT and CDR2 YYEEEE. CDR3 DNA sequence: TGTGCCAGCAGCCTTTTTCTAGGGGGGCCCCAGCATTTT. This encodes CASSLFLGGPQHF.

This clonotype occurred many times. V gene TRBV20-1 combines with J gene TRBJ2-7; no clear D. The V end was cut by 2 bases, the J end by 7 bases, with 21 bases between. This CDR3 spans 15 amino acids. The germline V gene has CDR1 DFQATT and CDR2 SNEGSKA (reference sequence). This chain's CDR3 is CSARWVPVVLGEQYF. The CDR3 DNA is TGCAGTGCTAGATGGGTCCCCGTAGTATTAGGGGAGCAGTACTTC.